This T cell receptor beta chain was recovered during a study of regulatory T cells in long-lasting Graves disease. On this clonotype: The antigen is unknown. A much more abundant neighbour one base away suggests this may be a read error.

Sample time point: newly diagnosed GD, antithyroid drugs for less than 3 months. There was RNA extracted from PBMCs, and the TCR library was made from it. The patients were drawn from one endocrinology department in Xi'an, China. A blood draw put 8.5 to 10 milliliters of peripheral blood into EDTA tubes. CDR1 and CDR2 from the germline V gene are MDHEN and SYDVKM. The length of the CDR3 is 18 residues. iRepertoire HTBI primers and Arm-PCR of CDR3 regions built TCR beta libraries. Using its own MiXCR run on the multiplex PCR reads, TCRdb lists one record per CDR3 protein. The table includes a few hundred thousand distinct CDR3 sequences, over 9.5% detected once. General observations from the study: Gene preferences differed: TRBV28, TRBJ1-2, TRBJ2-5 in persistent cases.

These data were also filed under a second study, of T cells in Graves' hyperthyroidism and ophthalmopathy.

The sequence derives from a woman aged 18-35 years with Graves disease. The rearrangement uses TRBV28 and TRBJ2-7, with 9 bases that match TRBD2. The sequencing used peripheral blood mononuclear cells (PBMCs), collected at new diagnosis, from a patient treated with antithyroid drugs. CDR3 in DNA: TGTGCCAGCAGTTTACTGGAAGCGAATAGCGGGAGCTCCTACAAGCAGTACTTC. Its translation: CASSLLEANSGSSYKQYF.